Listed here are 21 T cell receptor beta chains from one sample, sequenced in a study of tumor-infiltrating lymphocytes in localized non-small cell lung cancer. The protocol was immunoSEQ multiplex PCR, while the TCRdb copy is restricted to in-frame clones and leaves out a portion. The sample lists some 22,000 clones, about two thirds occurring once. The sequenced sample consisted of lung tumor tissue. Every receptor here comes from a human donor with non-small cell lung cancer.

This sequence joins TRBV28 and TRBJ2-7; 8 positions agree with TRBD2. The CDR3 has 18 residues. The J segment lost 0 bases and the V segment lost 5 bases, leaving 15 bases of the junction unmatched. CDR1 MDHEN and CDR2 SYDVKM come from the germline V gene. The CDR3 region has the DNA TGTGCCAGCAGTGCCTCATGGTTGAGCGGGAGCCTCTCCTACGAGCAGTACTTC. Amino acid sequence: CASSASWLSGSLSYEQYF. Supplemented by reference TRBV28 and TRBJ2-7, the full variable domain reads DVKVTQSSRYLVKRTGEKVFLECVQDMDHENMFWYRQDPGLGLRLIYFSYDVKMKEKGDIPEGYSVSREKKERFSLILESASTNQTSMYLCASSASWLSGSLSYEQYFGPGTRLTVT.

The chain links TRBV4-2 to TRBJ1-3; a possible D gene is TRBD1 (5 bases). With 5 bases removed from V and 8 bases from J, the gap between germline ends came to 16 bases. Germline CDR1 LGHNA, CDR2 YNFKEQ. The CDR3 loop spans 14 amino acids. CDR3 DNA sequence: TGTGCCAGCAGCTCCCGGGAGGGGCATGACACCATATATTTT. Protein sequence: CASSSREGHDTIYF.

In DNA form, the CDR3 reads TGTGCCAGCAGCGTAGGGTGGCAGACCGGGGCCAACGTCCTGACTTTC. It encodes CASSVGWQTGANVLTF. This rearrangement joins TRBV9 to TRBJ2-6; D unresolved. V dropped 0 bases and J dropped 4 bases, with 11 bases sitting between them. The germline V gene encodes CDR1 SGDLS and CDR2 YYNGEE. The CDR3 has 16 amino acids. The full variable domain, with the rest looked up from reference TRBV9 and TRBJ2-6, is DSGVTQTPKHLITATGQRVTLRCSPRSGDLSVYWYQQSLDQGLQFLIQYYNGEERAKGNILERFSAQQFPDLHSELNLSSLELGDSALYFCASSVGWQTGANVLTFGAGSRLTVL.

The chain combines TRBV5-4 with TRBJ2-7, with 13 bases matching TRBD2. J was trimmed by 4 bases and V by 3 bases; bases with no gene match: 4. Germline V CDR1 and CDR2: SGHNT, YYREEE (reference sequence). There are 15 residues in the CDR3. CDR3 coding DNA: TGTGCCAGCAGCTCACTAGCGGGAGGGCCGTACGAGCAGTACTTC. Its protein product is CASSSLAGGPYEQYF.

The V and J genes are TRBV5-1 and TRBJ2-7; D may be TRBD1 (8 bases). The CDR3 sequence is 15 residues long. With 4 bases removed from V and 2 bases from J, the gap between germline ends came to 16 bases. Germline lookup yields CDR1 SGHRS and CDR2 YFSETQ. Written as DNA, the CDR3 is TGCGCCAGCAGCCTGGGGGGGACAGGAACCTACGAGCAGTACTTC. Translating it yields CASSLGGTGTYEQYF.

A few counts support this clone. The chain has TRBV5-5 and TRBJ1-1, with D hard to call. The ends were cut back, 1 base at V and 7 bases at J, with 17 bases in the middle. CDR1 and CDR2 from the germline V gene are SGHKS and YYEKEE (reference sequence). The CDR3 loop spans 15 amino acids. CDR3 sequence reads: CASSLNNLGGLEAFF. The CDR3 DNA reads TGTGCCAGCAGCTTGAACAACCTCGGCGGCCTTGAAGCTTTCTTT.

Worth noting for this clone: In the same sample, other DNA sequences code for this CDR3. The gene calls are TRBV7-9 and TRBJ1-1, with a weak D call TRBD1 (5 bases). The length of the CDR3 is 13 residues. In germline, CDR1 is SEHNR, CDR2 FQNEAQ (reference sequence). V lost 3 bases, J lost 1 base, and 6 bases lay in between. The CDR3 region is CASSFQGNTEAFF. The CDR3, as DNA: TGTGCCAGCAGCTTTCAGGGGAACACTGAAGCTTTCTTT.

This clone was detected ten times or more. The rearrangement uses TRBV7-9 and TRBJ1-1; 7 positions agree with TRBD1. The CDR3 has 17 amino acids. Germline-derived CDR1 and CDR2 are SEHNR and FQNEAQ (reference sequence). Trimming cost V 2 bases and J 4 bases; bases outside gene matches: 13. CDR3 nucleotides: TGTGCCAGCAGCTTATGGGACCTAGGGGGCTCGATCACTGAAGCTTTCTTT. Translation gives CASSLWDLGGSITEAFF.

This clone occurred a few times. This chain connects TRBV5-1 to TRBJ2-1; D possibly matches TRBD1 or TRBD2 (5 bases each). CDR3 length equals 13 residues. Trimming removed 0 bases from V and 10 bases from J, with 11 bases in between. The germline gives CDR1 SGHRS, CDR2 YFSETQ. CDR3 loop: CASSLVGGREQFF. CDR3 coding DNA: TGCGCCAGCAGCTTGGTTGGGGGACGAGAGCAGTTCTTC.

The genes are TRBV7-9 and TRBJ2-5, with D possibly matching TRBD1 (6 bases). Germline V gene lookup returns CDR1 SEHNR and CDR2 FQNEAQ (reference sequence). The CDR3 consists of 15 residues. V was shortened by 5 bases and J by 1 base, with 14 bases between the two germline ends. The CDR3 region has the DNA TGTGCCAGCAGCCCACCGAGGGGGTCCCAAGAGACCCAGTACTTC. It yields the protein CASSPPRGSQETQYF.

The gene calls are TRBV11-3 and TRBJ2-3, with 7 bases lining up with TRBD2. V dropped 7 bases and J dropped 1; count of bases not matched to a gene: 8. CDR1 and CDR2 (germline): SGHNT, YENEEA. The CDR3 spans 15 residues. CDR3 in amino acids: CASTRTRPCTDTQYF. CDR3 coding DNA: TGTGCCAGCACCAGGACTAGGCCTTGCACAGATACGCAGTATTTT.

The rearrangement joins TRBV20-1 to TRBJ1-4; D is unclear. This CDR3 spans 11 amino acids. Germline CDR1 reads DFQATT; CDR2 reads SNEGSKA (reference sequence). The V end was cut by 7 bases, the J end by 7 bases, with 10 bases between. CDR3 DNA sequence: TGCAGTGTCCCTTACCTTGAAAAACTGTTTTTT. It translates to CSVPYLEKLFF.

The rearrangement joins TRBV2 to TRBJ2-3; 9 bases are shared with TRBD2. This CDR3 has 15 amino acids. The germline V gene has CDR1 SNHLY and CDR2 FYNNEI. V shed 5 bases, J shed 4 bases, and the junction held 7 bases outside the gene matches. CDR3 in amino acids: CASSLAGVSADTQYF. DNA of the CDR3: TGTGCCAGCAGTTTAGCGGGAGTCAGTGCAGATACGCAGTATTTT.

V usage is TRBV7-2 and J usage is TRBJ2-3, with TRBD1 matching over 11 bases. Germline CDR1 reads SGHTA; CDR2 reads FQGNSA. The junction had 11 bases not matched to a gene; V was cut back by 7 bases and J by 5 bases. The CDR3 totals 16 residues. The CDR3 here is CASNEGRTGGLDTQYF. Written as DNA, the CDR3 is TGTGCCAGCAACGAGGGAAGGACAGGGGGCTTAGATACGCAGTATTTT.

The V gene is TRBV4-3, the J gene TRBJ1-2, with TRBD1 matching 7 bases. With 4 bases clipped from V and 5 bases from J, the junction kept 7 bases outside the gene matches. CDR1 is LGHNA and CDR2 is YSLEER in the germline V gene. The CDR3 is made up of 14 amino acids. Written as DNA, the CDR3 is TGCGCCAGCAGCCCTTACCTGACAGGGTATGGCTACACCTTC. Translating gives CASSPYLTGYGYTF.

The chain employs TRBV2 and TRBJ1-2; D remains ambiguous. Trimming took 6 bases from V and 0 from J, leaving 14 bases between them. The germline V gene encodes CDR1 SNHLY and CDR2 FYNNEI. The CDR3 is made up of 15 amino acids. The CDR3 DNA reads TGTGCCAGCAGCATCGCAACTGGTACTAACTATGGCTACACCTTC. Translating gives CASSIATGTNYGYTF.

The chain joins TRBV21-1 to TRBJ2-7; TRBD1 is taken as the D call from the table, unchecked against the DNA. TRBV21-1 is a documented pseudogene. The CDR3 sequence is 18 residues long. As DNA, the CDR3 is TGTGCCAGCAGCTCACCTATAAATAAGGACAGGGGCATGTACGAGCAGTACTTC. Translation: CASSSPINKDRGMYEQYF.

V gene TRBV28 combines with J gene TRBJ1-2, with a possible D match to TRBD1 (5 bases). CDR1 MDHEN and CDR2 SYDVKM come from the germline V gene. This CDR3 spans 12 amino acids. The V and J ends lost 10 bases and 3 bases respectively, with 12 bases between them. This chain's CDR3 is CATSSGDYGYTF. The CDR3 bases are TGTGCCACCTCGTCGGGGGACTATGGCTACACCTTC.

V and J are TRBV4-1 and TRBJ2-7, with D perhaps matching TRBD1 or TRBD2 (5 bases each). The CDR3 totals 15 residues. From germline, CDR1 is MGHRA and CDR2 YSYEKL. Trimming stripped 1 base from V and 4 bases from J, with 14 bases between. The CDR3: CASSQAAGRAYEQYF. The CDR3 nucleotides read TGCGCCAGCAGCCAAGCGGCAGGGAGAGCATACGAGCAGTACTTC.

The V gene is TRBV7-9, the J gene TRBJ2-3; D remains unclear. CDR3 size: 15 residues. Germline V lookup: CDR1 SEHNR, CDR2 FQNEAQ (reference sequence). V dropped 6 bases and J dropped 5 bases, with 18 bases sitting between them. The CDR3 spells CASSKFPRGLDTQYF. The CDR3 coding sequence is TGTGCCAGCAGTAAGTTCCCGAGAGGTTTAGATACGCAGTATTTT.

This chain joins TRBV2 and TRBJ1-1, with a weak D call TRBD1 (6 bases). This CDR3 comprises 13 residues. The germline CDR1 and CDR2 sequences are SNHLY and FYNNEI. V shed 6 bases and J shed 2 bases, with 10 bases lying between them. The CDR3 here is CASSQQGNTEAFF. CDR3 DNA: TGTGCCAGCAGCCAACAGGGAAACACTGAAGCTTTCTTT.